This T cell receptor beta chain is from a study of cytomegalovirus exposure and HLA in healthy donors. The overall study: Early released data had about 85 million unique TCRs, all coming from HLA-typed donors. Points from the study as a whole: Under in vitro conditions, a few CMV-associated chains were confirmed as specific for CMV antigens. TCR beta V- and J-gene trimming was later associated with a missense DCLRE1C variant.

There are 13 residues in the CDR3. Trimming cost V 3 bases and J 3 bases, with 8 bases left between them. Germline loops: CDR1 MNHEY, CDR2 SMNVEV (reference sequence). As to this clone: Its antigen is undetermined.

PCR was performed using 60 Vbeta and 13 Jbeta primers. Assay: immunoSEQ multiplex PCR; the TCRdb copy retains only in-frame clones and omits some. The sample contains more than 65,000 clones, approximately 79% of which appear only once. This clonotype was obtained from a female donor in good health and CMV-seronegative. Sequenced sample: PBMCs. The J gene is TRBJ1-1, the V gene TRBV27; D is unclear. The CDR3 reads CASSLADYTEAFF. In nucleotides, the CDR3 is TGTGCCAGCAGTTTGGCGGATTACACTGAAGCTTTCTTT.